A selection of T cell receptor beta chains follows, all from one sample in a study of CD8+CD57+ T cells in acquired aplastic anemia. TCRdb re-called the reads with MiXCR, one entry per CDR3 protein. This sample has 200,000 or so distinct CDR3 sequences, with approximately 60% found just once. The sequenced sample was sorted CD4+, CD8+, or CD8+CD57+ T cells (not recorded which) from PBMCs. These TCRs come from a human donor with aplastic anemia. CDR3s include the opening cysteine and the closing phenylalanine or tryptophan. The order of the fields is CDR3 DNA, CDR3 protein, D gene, clone size, V gene, J gene. D genes are given only for firm matches. Rows may omit the clone size; those that give it use once, few, many or a size class.

CDR3nt: TGTGCCACCAGCAGAGATCGGACGGTGTATAGCAATCAGCCCCAGCATTTT; CDR3aa: CATSRDRTVYSNQPQHF; d_gene: .; abundance: .; v_gene: TRBV15; j_gene: TRBJ1-5
CDR3nt: TGTGCCAGCAGTACCCTGCCGGGACAGGGCGTCTACGAGCAGTTCTTC; CDR3aa: CASSTLPGQGVYEQFF; d_gene: TRBD1; abundance: few; v_gene: TRBV27; j_gene: TRBJ2-1
CDR3nt: TGTGCTAGCAGCCTCCTAGCGGGAGTAGAGACCCAGTACTTC; CDR3aa: CASSLLAGVETQYF; d_gene: TRBD2; abundance: .; v_gene: TRBV7-3; j_gene: TRBJ2-5
CDR3nt: TGTGCCAGCAGCTTAGTCACCGGGACTAGTACGTCCCAGTACTTC; CDR3aa: CASSLVTGTSTSQYF; d_gene: TRBD2; abundance: .; v_gene: TRBV7-6; j_gene: TRBJ2-5
CDR3nt: TGTGCCAGCAGGCGATTAGCGGGGGGGGAAGATACGCAGTATTTT; CDR3aa: CASRRLAGGEDTQYF; d_gene: TRBD2; abundance: few; v_gene: TRBV11-2; j_gene: TRBJ2-3
CDR3nt: TGTGCCAGCAGCTTAGGGGGACAGGGGTACGAGCAGTACTTC; CDR3aa: CASSLGGQGYEQYF; d_gene: TRBD1; abundance: many; v_gene: TRBV7-9; j_gene: TRBJ2-7
CDR3nt: TGTGCCAGCACCATGCTCCGGGACTACCCTTACAATGAGCAGTTCTTC; CDR3aa: CASTMLRDYPYNEQFF; d_gene: TRBD2; abundance: few; v_gene: TRBV28; j_gene: TRBJ2-1
CDR3nt: TGTGCCATCAGTGAGCCCGACGTAGCGGTCCCTTTCTTT; CDR3aa: CAISEPDVAVPFF; d_gene: .; abundance: few; v_gene: TRBV10-3; j_gene: TRBJ1-1
CDR3nt: TGCAGCGTTGAACTACTAGCGGGGAGAGTCTCCTACAATGAGCAGTTCTTC; CDR3aa: CSVELLAGRVSYNEQFF; d_gene: TRBD2; abundance: .; v_gene: TRBV29-1; j_gene: TRBJ2-1
CDR3nt: TGTGCCACTCGACCCCCGAACACAGATACGCAGTATTTT; CDR3aa: CATRPPNTDTQYF; d_gene: .; abundance: .; v_gene: TRBV24-1; j_gene: TRBJ2-3
CDR3nt: TGTGCCAGCACTCCTGATATTTTGTCGGAGACCCAGTACTTC; CDR3aa: CASTPDILSETQYF; d_gene: .; abundance: .; v_gene: TRBV2; j_gene: TRBJ2-5
CDR3nt: TGTGCCACCAGTGATTTGGATTTCGGTTTGGCGAATACCGGGGAGCTGTTTTTT; CDR3aa: CATSDLDFGLANTGELFF; d_gene: .; abundance: .; v_gene: TRBV24-1; j_gene: TRBJ2-2
CDR3nt: TGCGCCAGCAGCCCTACAGGGGGCGGCTCCTACGAGCAGTACTTC; CDR3aa: CASSPTGGGSYEQYF; d_gene: TRBD1; abundance: once; v_gene: TRBV5-1; j_gene: TRBJ2-7
CDR3nt: TGTGCCAGTAGTATGCTCTCTGGAAACACCATATATTTT; CDR3aa: CASSMLSGNTIYF; d_gene: .; abundance: .; v_gene: TRBV19; j_gene: TRBJ1-3
CDR3nt: TGTGCCAGCAGTTTAGAAATCGGGGAGCTGTTTTTT; CDR3aa: CASSLEIGELFF; d_gene: .; abundance: .; v_gene: TRBV12-3/TRBV12-4; j_gene: TRBJ2-2
CDR3nt: TGTGCCACCAGCAGCATGGCCGGGTTCGTGGAGCAGTACTTC; CDR3aa: CATSSMAGFVEQYF; d_gene: .; abundance: .; v_gene: TRBV15; j_gene: TRBJ2-7
CDR3nt: TGTGCCAGTAGCCCTGGGTCAAGGGGTAATTCACCCCTCCACTTT; CDR3aa: CASSPGSRGNSPLHF; d_gene: .; abundance: .; v_gene: TRBV19; j_gene: TRBJ1-6
CDR3nt: TGTGCCAGCAGTTCGGGCCCCCCTCGGACAGATACGCAGTATTTT; CDR3aa: CASSSGPPRTDTQYF; d_gene: .; abundance: .; v_gene: TRBV7-6; j_gene: TRBJ2-3
CDR3nt: TGTGCCAGCAGCTTCAACACTGAAGCTTTCTTT; CDR3aa: CASSFNTEAFF; d_gene: .; abundance: few; v_gene: TRBV2; j_gene: TRBJ1-1
CDR3nt: TGTGCCAGCAACTCGGGGGGGCGAGGCGGCTACACCTTC; CDR3aa: CASNSGGRGGYTF; d_gene: .; abundance: few; v_gene: TRBV12-3/TRBV12-4; j_gene: TRBJ1-2
CDR3nt: TGCAGTGCTATTCGCTCACTGACAGGGTTCACTGAAGCTTTCTTT; CDR3aa: CSAIRSLTGFTEAFF; d_gene: TRBD1; abundance: .; v_gene: TRBV20-1; j_gene: TRBJ1-1
CDR3nt: TGTGCCACCAGTGAAACCGGGGCCACAGATACGCAGTATTTT; CDR3aa: CATSETGATDTQYF; d_gene: .; abundance: .; v_gene: TRBV24-1; j_gene: TRBJ2-3
CDR3nt: TGTGCCACAGGGGGGTACACCAGCAATCAGCCCCAGCATTTT; CDR3aa: CATGGYTSNQPQHF; d_gene: .; abundance: few; v_gene: TRBV24-1; j_gene: TRBJ1-5
CDR3nt: TGTGCCAGCAGCCACGGAACTAGCGGGAGGGGCTACGAGCAGTACTTC; CDR3aa: CASSHGTSGRGYEQYF; d_gene: TRBD2; abundance: .; v_gene: TRBV4-2; j_gene: TRBJ2-7
CDR3nt: TGCAGTGCTAGAGGTGGGAGGCCCACCTACGAGCAGTACTTC; CDR3aa: CSARGGRPTYEQYF; d_gene: .; abundance: .; v_gene: TRBV20-1; j_gene: TRBJ2-7
CDR3nt: TGTGCCAGCAGTTCTCAGGGGTTCTATGGCTACACCTTC; CDR3aa: CASSSQGFYGYTF; d_gene: .; abundance: few; v_gene: TRBV2; j_gene: TRBJ1-2
CDR3nt: TGCAGTGCTAGAGATCTGGGGGCGGGAGGGCCTCCCGAGACCCAGTACTTC; CDR3aa: CSARDLGAGGPPETQYF; d_gene: TRBD2; abundance: .; v_gene: TRBV20-1; j_gene: TRBJ2-5
CDR3nt: TGCAGTGCTAGAGACCATAAGACCCAGTACTTC; CDR3aa: CSARDHKTQYF; d_gene: .; abundance: .; v_gene: TRBV20-1; j_gene: TRBJ2-5
CDR3nt: TGCAGTGCAACGGACCTTGGAAACACCATATATTTT; CDR3aa: CSATDLGNTIYF; d_gene: .; abundance: few; v_gene: TRBV20-1; j_gene: TRBJ1-3
CDR3nt: TGTGCCAGTAGTTACAGGGATTCACCCCTCCACTTT; CDR3aa: CASSYRDSPLHF; d_gene: .; abundance: .; v_gene: TRBV19; j_gene: TRBJ1-6
CDR3nt: TGTGCCAGCAGGGAACAGGGTTTCGGCTATGGCTACACCTTC; CDR3aa: CASREQGFGYGYTF; d_gene: .; abundance: .; v_gene: TRBV2; j_gene: TRBJ1-2
CDR3nt: TGTGCCACCTCGCCTACTAGCGGGAGCGGGAGGAATGAGCAGTTCTTC; CDR3aa: CATSPTSGSGRNEQFF; d_gene: TRBD2; abundance: .; v_gene: TRBV10-3; j_gene: TRBJ2-1
CDR3nt: TGTGCCAGCAGCGTAGCACCAGGGGGCCCTCGGGGGACCGGGGAGCTGTTTTTT; CDR3aa: CASSVAPGGPRGTGELFF; d_gene: TRBD1; abundance: .; v_gene: TRBV9; j_gene: TRBJ2-2
CDR3nt: TGTGCCAGCAGTTACACTGGATCTTCCTACGAGCAGTACTTC; CDR3aa: CASSYTGSSYEQYF; d_gene: .; abundance: .; v_gene: TRBV6-6; j_gene: TRBJ2-7
CDR3nt: TGTGCCACCAGTGATACCAGGACTGATAATACGCAGTATTTT; CDR3aa: CATSDTRTDNTQYF; d_gene: .; abundance: .; v_gene: TRBV24-1; j_gene: TRBJ2-3
CDR3nt: TGTGCCAGTAGTATAGCCGGGACGGTGAACGAGCAGTACTTC; CDR3aa: CASSIAGTVNEQYF; d_gene: .; abundance: .; v_gene: TRBV19; j_gene: TRBJ2-7
CDR3nt: TGTGCCAGCAGTTTATTTGGACCGGTAGACCTAAATGAAAAACTGTTTTTT; CDR3aa: CASSLFGPVDLNEKLFF; d_gene: .; abundance: .; v_gene: TRBV27; j_gene: TRBJ1-4
CDR3nt: TGTGCCAGCAGCGCCAGCGCACTATCAAACAATGAGCAGTTCTTC; CDR3aa: CASSASALSNNEQFF; d_gene: .; abundance: .; v_gene: TRBV9; j_gene: TRBJ2-1
CDR3nt: TGTGCCACCAGAGGTTGGACAGACAATGAGCAGTTCTTC; CDR3aa: CATRGWTDNEQFF; d_gene: .; abundance: few; v_gene: TRBV24-1; j_gene: TRBJ2-1
CDR3nt: TGCAGTGCTCTTGACAGGTTAAGCACAGATACGCAGTATTTT; CDR3aa: CSALDRLSTDTQYF; d_gene: .; abundance: few; v_gene: TRBV20-1; j_gene: TRBJ2-3
CDR3nt: TGTGCCAGTAGTATGAGCGGGAGTATCAATGAGCAGTTCTTC; CDR3aa: CASSMSGSINEQFF; d_gene: TRBD2; abundance: .; v_gene: TRBV19; j_gene: TRBJ2-1
CDR3nt: TGTGCCACCAATCCCGCCATGAACACTGAAGCTTTCTTT; CDR3aa: CATNPAMNTEAFF; d_gene: .; abundance: .; v_gene: TRBV15; j_gene: TRBJ1-1
CDR3nt: TGTGCCAGCAGCTGGGACAGGGTTGAGGAAAAACTGTTTTTT; CDR3aa: CASSWDRVEEKLFF; d_gene: TRBD1; abundance: .; v_gene: TRBV5-5; j_gene: TRBJ1-4
CDR3nt: TGTGCCAGCAGCGGGACGGCCAAAGAGACCCAGTACTTC; CDR3aa: CASSGTAKETQYF; d_gene: .; abundance: .; v_gene: TRBV6-6; j_gene: TRBJ2-5
CDR3nt: TGCAGTGCCATTCTCGCGGGGTCTGACAGCAATCAGCCCCAGCATTTT; CDR3aa: CSAILAGSDSNQPQHF; d_gene: .; abundance: .; v_gene: TRBV20-1; j_gene: TRBJ1-5
CDR3nt: TGCAGTGCAGGTATCGGTGACGAGCAGTACTTC; CDR3aa: CSAGIGDEQYF; d_gene: .; abundance: .; v_gene: TRBV20-1; j_gene: TRBJ2-7
CDR3nt: TGCGCCAGCAGCCTCCGAATTGACAATTATAATTCACCCCTCCACTTT; CDR3aa: CASSLRIDNYNSPLHF; d_gene: .; abundance: .; v_gene: TRBV5-1; j_gene: TRBJ1-6
CDR3nt: TGTGCCAGCAGCGCGACAGGGCATGGCTACACCTTC; CDR3aa: CASSATGHGYTF; d_gene: TRBD1; abundance: many; v_gene: TRBV9; j_gene: TRBJ1-2
CDR3nt: TGTGCCACCAGTGATTTCGGGACTAGCGGGATGGAGACCCAGTACTTC; CDR3aa: CATSDFGTSGMETQYF; d_gene: TRBD2; abundance: .; v_gene: TRBV24-1; j_gene: TRBJ2-5
CDR3nt: TGTGCCAGCAGCTTAGCCTTGGGGCGCGGAAACACCATATATTTT; CDR3aa: CASSLALGRGNTIYF; d_gene: .; abundance: .; v_gene: TRBV7-8; j_gene: TRBJ1-3
CDR3nt: TGCGCCAGCAGCCAAGATTGGCAGGGGAACACTGAAGCTTTCTTT; CDR3aa: CASSQDWQGNTEAFF; d_gene: .; abundance: .; v_gene: TRBV4-1; j_gene: TRBJ1-1
CDR3nt: TGCAGTGCTAGAGATGCGGGACGGGCAGGGAGCACAGATACGCAGTATTTT; CDR3aa: CSARDAGRAGSTDTQYF; d_gene: .; abundance: .; v_gene: TRBV20-1; j_gene: TRBJ2-3